Following are 23 T cell receptor beta chains from one sample sequenced in a study of shared clonotypes between healthy human individuals (dated by TCRdb to 2020 to 2021). To prepare the library, the immunoSEQ multiplex PCR assay was applied. TCRdb provides this immuneACCESS table in a form limited to in-frame rearrangements. Some clones are lacking; in checked studies, under half of them reflect an unresolved V gene, and why the rest are absent is not known. Recorded for this sample are some 500,000 clones; around 77% of them occurred a single time. Of the sample, around 12% is held by the ten largest clones. Material for sequencing was PBMCs. Receptors were obtained from a woman aged 40 to 50 in good health. Some clones in this sample may be carry-over from other donors' samples.

The chain links TRBV5-1 to TRBJ1-2; D is uncertain. The ends were cut back, 5 bases at V and 2 bases at J, with 4 bases in the middle. Germline V gene sequence: CDR1 SGHRS, CDR2 YFSETQ. This CDR3 spans 11 amino acids. The DNA for the CDR3 is TGCGCCAGCAGGGAAAACTATGGCTACACCTTC. Its translation is CASRENYGYTF. The full variable domain, with the rest looked up from reference TRBV5-1 and TRBJ1-2, is KAGVTQTPRYLIKTRGQQVTLSCSPISGHRSVSWYQQTPGQGLQFLFEYFSETQRNKGNFPGRFSGRQFSNSRSEMNVSTLELGDSALYLCASRENYGYTFGSGTRLTVV.

This chain uses TRBV4-1 with TRBJ1-1; D remains unclear. Germline loops: CDR1 MGHRA, CDR2 YSYEKL. Trimming stripped 4 bases from V and 4 bases from J, with 10 bases between. This CDR3 has 13 residues. The CDR3 sequence is CASSLPIGTEAFF. The CDR3 nucleotides are TGCGCCAGCAGCCTTCCTATCGGCACTGAAGCTTTCTTT.

The chain combines TRBV29-1 with TRBJ2-4; D is undetermined. The CDR3 is 12 amino acids. Germline V gene lookup returns CDR1 SQVTM and CDR2 ANQGSEA. Trimming cost V 4 bases and J 6 bases, with 10 bases left between them. CDR3 bases: TGCAGCGTTGGAGGCAGTTCAAACATTCAGTACTTC. This codes for CSVGGSSNIQYF. The full variable domain, rest sourced from reference TRBV29-1 and TRBJ2-4, is SAVISQKPSRDICQRGTSLTIQCQVDSQVTMMFWYRQQPGQSLTLIATANQGSEATYESGFVIDKFPISRPNLTFSTLTVSNMSPEDSSIYLCSVGGSSNIQYFGAGTRLSVL.

As for this clone: A junction boundary mismatches the germline segment, possibly from a read error. The genes are TRBV7-7 and TRBJ2-2; 7 bases map to TRBD2. The CDR3 length is 17 residues. Germline V gene lookup returns CDR1 SSHAT and CDR2 FNYEAQ (reference sequence). The CDR3 spells CASSLVSAGAITGELFF. For the CDR3, the DNA is TGTGCTAGCAGCTTAGTATCGGCGGGAGCCATTACCGGGGAGCTGTTTTTT.

The chain carries TRBV7-9 and TRBJ2-1; TRBD2 aligns across 15 bases. V was pared by 5 bases and J by 9 bases, with 8 bases of the junction left unmatched. This CDR3 spans 16 amino acids. From germline, CDR1 is SEHNR and CDR2 FQNEAQ (reference sequence). CDR3 in DNA: TGTGCCAGCAGCCGGGCCGGGACTAGCGGGAGGAGTGAGCAGTTCTTC. This sequence encodes CASSRAGTSGRSEQFF.

Concerning this clone: This likely reflects a read error, since a far larger clone is one base away. The sample has other DNA sequences that encode this CDR3 too. The genes are TRBV25-1 and TRBJ1-5; 8 nucleotides line up with TRBD1. The CDR3 is 14 residues long. In germline, CDR1 is MGHDK, CDR2 SYGVNS. The CDR3 DNA reads as TGCGCCAGCAGTAACGGACAGGGACATCAGCCCCAGCATTTT. This codes for CASSNGQGHQPQHF.

This chain links TRBV5-4 with TRBJ2-2, with D hard to call. Trimming stripped 3 bases from V and 6 bases from J, with 6 bases between. In germline, CDR1 is SGHNT, CDR2 YYREEE (reference sequence). CDR3 length equals 12 residues. In nucleotides, the CDR3 is TGTGCCAGCAGCTCGTGGGCCGGGGAGCTGTTTTTT. Translated, it gives CASSSWAGELFF.

This clone was observed at least ten times. This sample includes further DNA sequences coding for the same CDR3. This sequence joins TRBV29-1 and TRBJ1-5; D remains unclear. This CDR3 is built from 15 residues. Trimming removed 2 bases at V and 0 bases at J, with 11 bases between. Germline V gives CDR1 SQVTM, CDR2 ANQGSEA. CDR3 residues: CSVECGSHSNQPQHF. Written as DNA, the CDR3 is TGCAGCGTTGAATGCGGCAGCCATAGCAATCAGCCCCAGCATTTT.

As to this clone: With a far larger clone one base away, a read error is the likely cause. The chain is built from TRBV5-1 and TRBJ2-1; no definite D call. V lost 1 base and J 6 bases, leaving 8 bases between the germline ends. Germline CDR1 and CDR2: SGHRS and YFSETQ. The CDR3 runs 13 residues. CDR3 residues: CASSLTVTNEQFF. The CDR3 nucleotides read TGCGCCAGCAGCTTGACAGTGACCAATGAGCAGTTCTTC.

This chain uses TRBV5-1 with TRBJ2-7; 8 nucleotides align to TRBD1. This CDR3 has 14 residues. Germline lookup yields CDR1 SGHRS and CDR2 YFSETQ. Germline trimming cut 4 bases from V and 2 bases from J; bases unmatched to any gene: 5. CDR3: CASSPDRETYEQYF. DNA for the CDR3: TGCGCCAGCAGCCCGGACAGGGAGACCTACGAGCAGTACTTC.

The chain links TRBV6-1 to TRBJ1-2, with D hard to call. The V end lost 4 bases, the J end lost 6 bases, and 12 bases lay between the germline ends. The CDR3 totals 13 residues. Germline V lookup: CDR1 MNHNS, CDR2 SASEGT. CDR3 residues: CASSVAGRNGYTF. The CDR3 bases are TGTGCCAGCAGTGTTGCTGGACGGAATGGCTACACCTTC.

V usage is TRBV27 and J usage is TRBJ2-7; D is perhaps TRBD2 (6 bases). Germline assignment: CDR1 MNHEY and CDR2 SMNVEV (reference sequence). Between the trimmed V and J ends, which lost 7 bases and 4 bases, there was a span of 20 bases. The CDR3 consists of 15 residues. The CDR3 region has the DNA TGTGCCAGCACCTTTAGCGGCGGCGGAGTGTACGAGCAGTACTTC. Its translation: CASTFSGGGVYEQYF.

V and J are TRBV2 and TRBJ2-3; no definite D call. The CDR3 spans 15 residues. V gave up 5 bases and J gave up 2 bases, with 14 bases separating them. Germline V lookup: CDR1 SNHLY, CDR2 FYNNEI. The CDR3 spells CASSNDAEYTDTQYF. The CDR3, as DNA: TGTGCCAGCAGTAACGATGCGGAGTACACAGATACGCAGTATTTT.

V and J are TRBV28 and TRBJ2-7, with a possible D match to TRBD2 (5 bases). The CDR3 has 16 amino acids. Trimming stripped 5 bases from V and 3 bases from J, with 20 bases between. CDR1 and CDR2 from the germline V gene are MDHEN and SYDVKM. The chain's CDR3 is CASSGSSGISHYEQYF. CDR3 coding DNA: TGTGCCAGCAGTGGGTCCTCGGGGATTTCTCACTACGAGCAGTACTTC.

This clone was detected a few times. V is TRBV30 and J is TRBJ1-2, with no clear D. V shed 3 bases and J shed 6 bases, with 14 bases lying between them. This CDR3 has 13 residues. Germline CDR1 reads GTSNPN; CDR2 reads SVGIG (reference sequence). Here the CDR3 reads CAWSVGGADGYTF. The CDR3 nucleotides read TGTGCCTGGAGCGTCGGCGGCGCGGATGGCTACACCTTC.

The chain combines TRBV6-6 with TRBJ2-7, with D hard to call. Germline-derived CDR1 and CDR2 are MNHNY and SVGAGI (reference sequence). Trimming took off 5 bases at V and 9 bases at J, with 14 bases between the two ends. The CDR3 consists of 12 residues. In DNA, the CDR3 is TGTGCCAGCAGTGCTCCATTCGACATGCAGTACTTC. Translating it yields CASSAPFDMQYF.

The chain recombines TRBV5-1 with TRBJ2-2, with a weak D call TRBD1 (6 bases). This CDR3 contains 15 residues. The germline gives CDR1 SGHRS, CDR2 YFSETQ. V lost 1 base and J 2 bases, leaving 9 bases between the germline ends. The CDR3 DNA reads as TGCGCCAGCAGCTTGCGGACAGACAACACCGGGGAGCTGTTTTTT. Translated, it gives CASSLRTDNTGELFF.

Ten or more counts support this clone. The same CDR3 also results from other DNA sequences found in this sample. The V gene is TRBV30, the J gene TRBJ1-5; 7 nucleotides agree with TRBD1. The CDR3 covers 13 residues. CDR1 is GTSNPN, CDR2 SVGIG, per germline (reference sequence). With 5 bases clipped from V and 5 bases from J, the junction kept 6 bases outside the gene matches. CDR3 region: CAWSTGADQPQHF. The CDR3 DNA sequence: TGTGCCTGGTCCACAGGGGCCGATCAGCCCCAGCATTTT.

This clone was recorded only once. The rearrangement links TRBV7-8 to TRBJ1-5, with a tentative D call TRBD1 (5 bases). Deletions cut 5 bases from V and 2 bases from J, with 13 bases between. CDR3 length: 15 amino acids. Germline V gene sequence: CDR1 SGHVS, CDR2 FQNEAQ. CDR3 nucleotide sequence: TGTGCCAGCAGCCCCGAACCGGGGCGCAATCAGCCCCAGCATTTT. Its protein product is CASSPEPGRNQPQHF.

The V call is TRBV27, the J call TRBJ1-5; D is unclear. Trimming removed 2 bases at V and 4 bases at J, with 6 bases between. There are 13 residues in the CDR3. Germline CDR1 and CDR2: MNHEY and SMNVEV (reference sequence). CDR3 residues: CASSLVENQPQHF. The CDR3 DNA reads TGTGCCAGCAGTTTAGTTGAGAATCAGCCCCAGCATTTT.

The chain is built from TRBV2 and TRBJ1-4; D gene uncertain. The CDR3 has 11 amino acids. Trimming removed 3 bases from V and 5 bases from J, with 1 base in between. Germline CDR1 is SNHLY and CDR2 is FYNNEI. The DNA for the CDR3 is TGTGCCAGCAGTGACAATGAAAAACTGTTTTTT. This encodes CASSDNEKLFF.

The chain recombines TRBV28 with TRBJ1-4, with D perhaps TRBD1 (5 bases). With 3 bases removed from V and 1 base from J, the gap between germline ends came to 12 bases. Germline V gives CDR1 MDHEN, CDR2 SYDVKM. The CDR3 spans 16 residues. The CDR3 DNA reads as TGTGCCAGCAGTTTCCCCCGGGGGGGAACTAATGAAAAACTGTTTTTT. Translating gives CASSFPRGGTNEKLFF.

This chain joins TRBV27 and TRBJ2-7; possible D gene TRBD1, 5 bases. The CDR3 is made up of 13 amino acids. The V end lost 6 bases, the J end lost 5 bases, and 14 bases lay between the germline ends. Germline V gene data show CDR1 as MNHEY and CDR2 as SMNVEV (reference sequence). CDR3 loop: CASRVQGLDEQYF. CDR3 in DNA: TGTGCCAGCAGGGTGCAGGGTTTGGACGAGCAGTACTTC.